The 16 T cell receptor beta chains presented below share a single source sample, sequenced in a study of blood T cells in healthy people across ages (dated by TCRdb to 2013 to 2016). The library was obtained by 5' RACE. The data were produced on an Illumina HiSeq 2500. A second roughly 7 to 11 cycle PCR used a sample-barcoded 5' primer and a J-beta primer mix. TCRdb itself trimmed the public reads at Q25 with fastp, ran MiXCR and retained productive beta chains. Rows matching on CDR3 protein sequence are summarized as one entry with the most common DNA and genes. For this sample the table gives about 1,600,000 distinct CDR3 sequences, of which roughly 40% were detected only once. The ten top clones hold approximately 7.9% of the sample. Material: blood. These receptors were taken from a woman aged 18-29 years in good health.

The chain uses TRBV27 and TRBJ2-7; 10 nucleotides agree with TRBD1. Per the germline V gene, CDR1 is MNHEY and CDR2 is SMNVEV (reference sequence). Trimming at V came to 2 bases and at J to 5 bases, leaving 6 bases not matched to a gene. The CDR3 length is 15 residues. The CDR3 DNA follows: TGTGCCAGCAGTTTAGATTGGGACAGGGGTCACGAGCAGTACTTC. It translates to CASSLDWDRGHEQYF.

Written as DNA, the CDR3 is TGTGCCAGCAGCCCGCGGGACAGTTTTGTGGGCTACACCTTC. Protein sequence: CASSPRDSFVGYTF. The chain uses TRBV7-8 and TRBJ1-2; 7 bases are a match to TRBD1. The V gene end was trimmed by 5 bases and the J gene end by 8 bases; junction bases not matched to a gene: 11. Germline CDR1 reads SGHVS; CDR2 reads FQNEAQ. This CDR3 spans 14 amino acids.

The chain carries TRBV20-1 and TRBJ2-1, with D unresolved. V lost 5 bases, J lost 5 bases, and 16 bases lay in between. Germline CDR1 reads DFQATT; CDR2 reads SNEGSKA (reference sequence). The CDR3 totals 14 residues. CDR3 residues: CSAGSRTSDNEQFF. CDR3 sequence (DNA): TGCAGTGCTGGCTCAAGGACGAGTGACAATGAGCAGTTCTTC.

This clonotype showed up just a few times. The rearrangement links TRBV7-3 to TRBJ2-7; no definite D call. CDR3 length equals 17 residues. Trimming stripped 5 bases from V and 7 bases from J, with 27 bases between. Germline CDR1 and CDR2: SGHTA and FQGTGA. DNA for the CDR3: TGTGCCAGCAGCCCTTCAACCCTCCTGGGCCCAAACTTAGAGCAGTACTTC. Protein sequence: CASSPSTLLGPNLEQYF.

V and J are TRBV7-9 and TRBJ1-1, with 8 bases identical to TRBD1. CDR1 and CDR2 from the germline V gene are SEHNR and FQNEAQ (reference sequence). The ends lost 10 bases at V and 4 bases at J; junction bases unmatched: 2. The CDR3 runs to 11 residues. The chain's CDR3 is CATDRGTEAFF. CDR3 nucleotides: TGTGCCACCGACAGGGGCACTGAAGCTTTCTTT.

This clonotype was seen repeatedly, ten times or more. This chain joins TRBV20-1 and TRBJ2-3; 8 bases map to TRBD2. Germline lookup yields CDR1 DFQATT and CDR2 SNEGSKA (reference sequence). CDR3 length: 14 amino acids. V was pared by 3 bases and J by 6 bases, with 8 bases of the junction left unmatched. DNA for the CDR3: TGCAGTGCTAGCCCGGGACTAGAGGGGGATACGCAGTATTTT. It is translated as CSASPGLEGDTQYF.

The chain combines TRBV19 with TRBJ2-5; a weak D match, TRBD2 (5 bases). Per the germline V gene, CDR1 is LNHDA and CDR2 is SQIVND (reference sequence). V was clipped by 4 bases and J by 2 bases, with 17 bases between them. This CDR3 is built from 16 residues. CDR3 bases: TGTGCCAGTAGTACCCACGGAGCTAGCTATCAAGAGACCCAGTACTTC. Protein: CASSTHGASYQETQYF. Together with reference TRBV19 and TRBJ2-5, the CDR3 gives the full variable domain: DGGITQSPKYLFRKEGQNVTLSCEQNLNHDAMYWYRQDPGQGLRLIYYSQIVNDFQKGDIAEGYSVSREKKESFPLTVTSAQKNPTAFYLCASSTHGASYQETQYFGPGTRLLVL.

This rearrangement joins TRBV2 to TRBJ1-1; TRBD1 matches at 9 bases. Germline CDR1 and CDR2: SNHLY and FYNNEI. This CDR3 spans 16 amino acids. V gave up 4 bases and J gave up 4 bases; unmatched junction bases: 10. The CDR3 nucleotides are TGTGCCAGCAGTGGGGGGGACAGGGTTGGGGGCACTGAAGCTTTCTTT. Its translation is CASSGGDRVGGTEAFF.

J is TRBJ2-2 and V is TRBV11-2; possible D gene TRBD2, 6 bases. The V gene lost 0 bases and the J gene lost 6 bases, with 11 bases spanning the gap. CDR3 length: 15 amino acids. Per the germline V gene, CDR1 is SGHAT and CDR2 is FQNNGV. CDR3 nucleotides: TGTGCCAGCAGCTTAGAGGCGGGGTCCCCCGGGGAGCTGTTTTTT. It is translated as CASSLEAGSPGELFF.

J is TRBJ2-2 and V is TRBV20-1; D remains unclear. The CDR3 consists of 14 residues. CDR1 is DFQATT, CDR2 SNEGSKA, per germline (reference sequence). V was shortened by 2 bases and J by 0 bases, with 7 bases between the two germline ends. The CDR3 spells CSARSPTNTGELFF. The CDR3 DNA sequence: TGCAGTGCTAGATCCCCCACGAACACCGGGGAGCTGTTTTTT.

This sequence joins TRBV30 and TRBJ2-3, with D tentatively TRBD2 (5 bases). V lost 6 bases, J lost 2 bases, and 12 bases lay in between. This CDR3 is built from 13 residues. Germline CDR1 is GTSNPN and CDR2 is SVGIG (reference sequence). The CDR3 protein is CACPLGNTDTQYF. Written as DNA, the CDR3 is TGTGCCTGCCCCCTCGGGAACACAGATACGCAGTATTTT.

The CDR3 coding sequence is TGCAGCGTTGAAAGGGACTACCAAGAGACCCAGTACTTC. Translation: CSVERDYQETQYF. The chain uses TRBV29-1 and TRBJ2-5, with D possibly being TRBD2 (6 bases). This CDR3 contains 13 residues. The germline CDR1 and CDR2 sequences are SQVTM and ANQGSEA. The V and J ends lost 2 bases and 0 bases respectively, with 7 bases between them.

The CDR3 sequence is CASSSAKLGRDIGEAFF. CDR3 bases: TGTGCCAGCAGCTCTGCTAAATTGGGTAGGGACATCGGGGAAGCTTTCTTT. This chain uses TRBV7-9 with TRBJ1-1, with D possibly TRBD1 on 6 matching bases. CDR1 is SEHNR and CDR2 is FQNEAQ in the germline V gene (reference sequence). V was clipped by 4 bases and J by 8 bases, with 26 bases between them. This CDR3 has 17 amino acids.

This clonotype was seen a few times. The chain recombines TRBV10-3 with TRBJ2-1, with D possibly matching TRBD2 (6 bases). The ends were cut back, 7 bases at V and 6 bases at J, with 19 bases in the middle. This CDR3 region has 15 residues. CDR1 is ENHRY, CDR2 SYGVKD, per germline. For the CDR3, the DNA is TGTGCCATCATGGGGGAGGTGGGAGGCAGCAATGAGCAGTTCTTC. This translates into CAIMGEVGGSNEQFF.

The rearrangement joins TRBV6-2 or TRBV6-3 to TRBJ1-1; possibly TRBD1 for D (6 bases). Germline CDR1 MNHEY, CDR2 SVGEGT. CDR3 length: 11 residues. Trimming stripped 10 bases from V and 7 bases from J, with 13 bases between. CDR3 region: CAIRGGSEAFF. The DNA for the CDR3 is TGTGCCATCCGAGGGGGTAGTGAAGCTTTCTTT.

CDR3 coding DNA: TGTGCCAGCAGTCCCGATGGGGGGAGGGCTCGCACCGGGGAGCTGTTTTTT. Translated: CASSPDGGRARTGELFF. The V call is TRBV7-2, the J call TRBJ2-2; 7 bases agree with TRBD2. CDR1 is SGHTA and CDR2 is FQGNSA in the germline V gene. CDR3 length: 17 amino acids. Losses at the gene ends were 6 bases for V and 4 bases for J; bases not matched to a gene: 14. Based on the CDR3 plus reference TRBV7-2 and TRBJ2-2, the full variable domain is GAGVSQSPSNKVTEKGKDVELRCDPISGHTALYWYRQSLGQGLEFLIYFQGNSAPDKSGLPSDRFSAERTGGSVSTLTIQRTQQEDSAVYLCASSPDGGRARTGELFFGEGSRLTVL.